Ten or more counts support the clone carrying this T cell receptor beta chain. The V end was cut by 5 bases, the J end by 5 bases, with 16 bases between. The CDR3 is made up of 15 amino acids. The data are from a study of T cells in Graves' hyperthyroidism and ophthalmopathy. Amplification of TCR beta CDR3 regions was performed using RNA transcripts as template. A set of HTBI primers served as the primers for a first-round RT-PCR of the TCR CDR3. TCRdb recomputed calls from the multiplex PCR reads with MiXCR, one row per CDR3 protein. The sample consists of roughly 380,000 distinct CDR3 sequences, approximately 15% of them appearing once.

Sample: blood. This sequence was found in a woman aged 60-70 years with Graves' hyperthyroidism. The chain links TRBV12-3 or TRBV12-4 to TRBJ1-5, with D hard to call. The DNA for the CDR3 is TGTGCCAGCAGTCGAGACGACAACGGGGATCAGCCCCAGCATTTT. It specifies CASSRDDNGDQPQHF.